This T cell receptor (beta chain) was identified in a study of beta chain features in type 1 diabetes. A note on this clone: Antigen specificity is unknown.

TCRB transcripts that were expressed got sequenced, as all of the isolated RNA had been reverse transcribed. The repertoire was sequenced with immunoSEQ multiplex PCR; TCRdb's copy has only in-frame clones and lacks some. The sample has 600,000 to 750,000 clones; around 12% are singletons. Every sorted population was more than 98% pure. General study findings and limits: Among patients with Type 1 diabetes, TCRB CDR3s were moderately but significantly shorter in every one of the four CD4+ subsets. When VDJ junctions were examined, type 1 diabetes patients showed fewer insertions and more deletions. Naive, central memory and Treg TCRB repertoires seemed to resemble each other more closely in patients than they did in healthy donors.

Germline-derived CDR1 and CDR2 are LGHNA and YSLEER. V lost 2 bases to trimming and J lost 4 bases; unmatched junction nucleotides: 3. This CDR3 comprises 14 residues. The receptor comes from a man aged 25-40 years with type 1 diabetes. The sequenced material came from naive CD4+ T cells from blood. The V call is TRBV4-3, the J call TRBJ2-3; TRBD1 matches at 7 bases. CDR3 region: CASSQTDRADTQYF. The DNA for the CDR3 is TGCGCCAGCAGCCAAACCGACAGGGCAGATACGCAGTATTTT.